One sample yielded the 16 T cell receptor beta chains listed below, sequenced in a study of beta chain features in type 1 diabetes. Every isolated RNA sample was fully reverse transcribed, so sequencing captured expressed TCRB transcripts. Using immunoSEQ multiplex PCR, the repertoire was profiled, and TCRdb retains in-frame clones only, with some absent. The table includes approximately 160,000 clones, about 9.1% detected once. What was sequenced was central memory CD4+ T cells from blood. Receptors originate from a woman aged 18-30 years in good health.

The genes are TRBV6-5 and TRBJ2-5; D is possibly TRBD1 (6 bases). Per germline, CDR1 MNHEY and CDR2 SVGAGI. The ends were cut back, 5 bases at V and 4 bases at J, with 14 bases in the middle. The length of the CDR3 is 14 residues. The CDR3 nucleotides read TGTGCCAGCAGTCTACAGGGTCCCTCAGAGACCCAGTACTTC. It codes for CASSLQGPSETQYF.

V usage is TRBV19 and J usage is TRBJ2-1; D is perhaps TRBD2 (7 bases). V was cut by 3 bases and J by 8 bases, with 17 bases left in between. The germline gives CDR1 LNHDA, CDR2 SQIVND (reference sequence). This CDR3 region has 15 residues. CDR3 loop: CASSIKGGGMDEQFF. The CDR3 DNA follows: TGTGCCAGTAGTATCAAGGGGGGGGGCATGGATGAGCAGTTCTTC.

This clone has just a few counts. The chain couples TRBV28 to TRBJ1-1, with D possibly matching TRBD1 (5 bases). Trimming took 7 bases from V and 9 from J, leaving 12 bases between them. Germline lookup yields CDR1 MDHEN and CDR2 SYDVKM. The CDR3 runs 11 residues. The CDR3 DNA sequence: TGTGCCAGCACCCGCAGGGATCAAGCTTTCTTT. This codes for CASTRRDQAFF.

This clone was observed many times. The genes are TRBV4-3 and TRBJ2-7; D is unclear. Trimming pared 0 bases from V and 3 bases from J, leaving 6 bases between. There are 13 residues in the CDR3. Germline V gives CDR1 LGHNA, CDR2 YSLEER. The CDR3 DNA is TGCGCCAGCAGCCAAGATAGAGGCTACGAGCAGTACTTC. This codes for CASSQDRGYEQYF.

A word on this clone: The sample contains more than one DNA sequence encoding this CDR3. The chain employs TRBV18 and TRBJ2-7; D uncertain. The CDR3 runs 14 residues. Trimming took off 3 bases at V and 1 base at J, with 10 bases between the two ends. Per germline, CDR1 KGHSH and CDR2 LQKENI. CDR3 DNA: TGTGCCAGCTCACCCGCAGGTTCTTCCTACGAGCAGTACTTC. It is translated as CASSPAGSSYEQYF.

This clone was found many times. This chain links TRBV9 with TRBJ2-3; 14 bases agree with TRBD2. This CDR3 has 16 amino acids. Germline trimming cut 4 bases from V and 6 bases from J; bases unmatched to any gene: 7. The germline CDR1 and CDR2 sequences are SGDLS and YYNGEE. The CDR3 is CASSTGTSGSKDTQYF. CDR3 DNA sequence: TGTGCCAGCAGCACCGGGACTAGCGGGAGTAAGGATACGCAGTATTTT.

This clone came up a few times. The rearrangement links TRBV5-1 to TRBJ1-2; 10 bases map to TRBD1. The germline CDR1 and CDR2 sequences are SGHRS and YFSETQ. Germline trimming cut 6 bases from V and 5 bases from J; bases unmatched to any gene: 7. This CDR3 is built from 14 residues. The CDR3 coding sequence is TGCGCCAGCACTCGACAGGGGGCAGGGTATGGCTACACCTTC. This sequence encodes CASTRQGAGYGYTF.

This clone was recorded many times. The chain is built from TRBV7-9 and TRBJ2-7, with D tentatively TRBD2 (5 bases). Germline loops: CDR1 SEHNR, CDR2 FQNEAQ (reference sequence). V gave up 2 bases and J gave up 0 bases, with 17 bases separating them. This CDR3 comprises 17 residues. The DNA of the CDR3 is TGTGCCAGCAGCTTACTCGAAGGACTTATGAGCTCCTACGAGCAGTACTTC. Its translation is CASSLLEGLMSSYEQYF. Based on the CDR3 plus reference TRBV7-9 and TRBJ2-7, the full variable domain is DTGVSQNPRHKITKRGQNVTFRCDPISEHNRLYWYRQTLGQGPEFLTYFQNEAQLEKSRLLSDRFSAERPKGSFSTLEIQRTEQGDSAMYLCASSLLEGLMSSYEQYFGPGTRLTVT.

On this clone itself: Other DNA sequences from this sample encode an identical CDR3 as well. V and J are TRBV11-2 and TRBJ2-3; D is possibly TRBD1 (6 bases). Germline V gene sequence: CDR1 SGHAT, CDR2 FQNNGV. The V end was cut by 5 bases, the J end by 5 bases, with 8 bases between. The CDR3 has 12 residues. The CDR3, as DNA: TGTGCCAGCAGCCCACAGGGAGATACGCAGTATTTT. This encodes CASSPQGDTQYF.

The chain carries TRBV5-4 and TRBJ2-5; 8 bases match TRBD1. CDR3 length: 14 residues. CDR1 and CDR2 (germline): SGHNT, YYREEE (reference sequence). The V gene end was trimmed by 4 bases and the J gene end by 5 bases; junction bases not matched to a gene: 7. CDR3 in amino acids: CASSGDRIRETQYF. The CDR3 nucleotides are TGTGCCAGCAGCGGGGACAGGATTAGGGAGACCCAGTACTTC.

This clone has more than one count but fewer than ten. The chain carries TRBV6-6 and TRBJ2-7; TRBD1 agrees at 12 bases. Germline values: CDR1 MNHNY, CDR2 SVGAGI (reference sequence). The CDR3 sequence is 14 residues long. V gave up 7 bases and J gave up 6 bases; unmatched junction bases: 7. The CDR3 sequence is CASTWGQGAGEQYF. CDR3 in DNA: TGTGCCAGCACCTGGGGACAGGGGGCTGGCGAGCAGTACTTC.

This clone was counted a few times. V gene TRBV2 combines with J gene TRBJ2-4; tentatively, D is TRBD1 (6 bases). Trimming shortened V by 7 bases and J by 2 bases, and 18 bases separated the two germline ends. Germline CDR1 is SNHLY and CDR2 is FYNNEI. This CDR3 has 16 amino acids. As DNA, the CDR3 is TGTGCCAGCACCAGAACAGGGTCAGATTCCAAAAACATTCAGTACTTC. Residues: CASTRTGSDSKNIQYF.

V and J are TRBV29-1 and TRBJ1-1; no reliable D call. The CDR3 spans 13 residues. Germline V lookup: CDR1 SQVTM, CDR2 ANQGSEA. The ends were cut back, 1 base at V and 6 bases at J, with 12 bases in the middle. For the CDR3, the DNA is TGCAGCGTTGAAGGGCCCGGCGGAGCTGAAGCTTTCTTT. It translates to CSVEGPGGAEAFF.

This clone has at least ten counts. The CDR3: CASSITGTDTQYF. The CDR3 DNA is TGTGCCAGCAGCATTACAGGGACAGATACGCAGTATTTT. The chain is built from TRBV7-9 and TRBJ2-3; tentative D call: TRBD1 (6 bases). The CDR3 totals 13 residues. The ends were cut back, 5 bases at V and 3 bases at J, with 9 bases in the middle. The germline V gene encodes CDR1 SEHNR and CDR2 FQNEAQ (reference sequence).

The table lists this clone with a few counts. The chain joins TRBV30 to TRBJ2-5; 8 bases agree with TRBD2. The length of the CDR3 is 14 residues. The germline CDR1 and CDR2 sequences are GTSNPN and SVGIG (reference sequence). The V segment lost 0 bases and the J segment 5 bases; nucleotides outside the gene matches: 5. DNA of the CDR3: TGTGCCTGGAGTGTCAGCCGGGGGGGTGAGACCCAGTACTTC. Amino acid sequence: CAWSVSRGGETQYF.

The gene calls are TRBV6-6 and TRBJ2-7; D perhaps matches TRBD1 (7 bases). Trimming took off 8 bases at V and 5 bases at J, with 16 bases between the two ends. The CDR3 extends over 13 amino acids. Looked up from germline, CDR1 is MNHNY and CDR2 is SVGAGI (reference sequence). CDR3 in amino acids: CASDAGQLHEQYF. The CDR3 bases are TGTGCCAGCGACGCGGGACAGTTGCACGAGCAGTACTTC.